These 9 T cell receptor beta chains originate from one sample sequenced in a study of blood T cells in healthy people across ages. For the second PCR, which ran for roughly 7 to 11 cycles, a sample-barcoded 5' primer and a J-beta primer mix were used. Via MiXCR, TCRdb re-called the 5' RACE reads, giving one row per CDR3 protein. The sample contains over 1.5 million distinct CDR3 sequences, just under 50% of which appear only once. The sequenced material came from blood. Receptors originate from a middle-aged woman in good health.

CDR3 amino acids: CASTKSGGAEETQYF. The CDR3, as DNA: TGTGCCAGCACTAAGAGCGGGGGGGCCGAAGAGACCCAGTACTTC. The chain couples TRBV12-3 or TRBV12-4 to TRBJ2-5; 10 bases agree with TRBD2. J lost 3 bases, V lost 7 bases, and 8 bases had no gene match. The CDR3 consists of 15 residues.

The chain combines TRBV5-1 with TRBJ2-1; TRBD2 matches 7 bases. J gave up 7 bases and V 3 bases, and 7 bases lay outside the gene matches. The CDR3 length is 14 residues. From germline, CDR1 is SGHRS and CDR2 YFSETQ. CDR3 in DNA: TGCGCCAGCAGCTGGGGGGGTGGGGGAAATGAGCAGTTCTTC. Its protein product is CASSWGGGGNEQFF.

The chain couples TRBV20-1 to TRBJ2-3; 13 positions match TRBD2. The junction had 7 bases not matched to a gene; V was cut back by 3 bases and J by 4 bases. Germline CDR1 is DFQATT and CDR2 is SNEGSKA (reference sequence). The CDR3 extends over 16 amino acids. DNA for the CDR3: TGCAGTGCTAGCCCCTCGGGACTAGCGGGATCAGATACGCAGTATTTT. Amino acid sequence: CSASPSGLAGSDTQYF.

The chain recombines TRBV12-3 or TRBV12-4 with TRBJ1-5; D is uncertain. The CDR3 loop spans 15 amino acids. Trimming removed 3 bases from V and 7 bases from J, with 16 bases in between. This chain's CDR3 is CASSLAMSIWQPQHF. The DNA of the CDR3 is TGTGCCAGCAGTTTGGCCATGTCCATATGGCAGCCCCAGCATTTT.

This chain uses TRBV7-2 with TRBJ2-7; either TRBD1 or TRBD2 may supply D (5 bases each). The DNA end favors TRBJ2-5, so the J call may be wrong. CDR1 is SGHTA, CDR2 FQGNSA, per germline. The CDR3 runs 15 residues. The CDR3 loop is CASSPTGARAETQYF. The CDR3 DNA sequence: TGTGCCAGCAGCCCCACCGGGGCGCGCGCGGAGACCCAGTACTTC.

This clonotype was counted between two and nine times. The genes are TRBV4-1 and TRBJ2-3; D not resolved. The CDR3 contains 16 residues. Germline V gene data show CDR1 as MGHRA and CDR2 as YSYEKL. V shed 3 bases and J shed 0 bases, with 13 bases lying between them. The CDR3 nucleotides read TGCGCCAGCAGCCACCAAATGGCAGTTAGCACAGATACGCAGTATTTT. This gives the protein CASSHQMAVSTDTQYF.

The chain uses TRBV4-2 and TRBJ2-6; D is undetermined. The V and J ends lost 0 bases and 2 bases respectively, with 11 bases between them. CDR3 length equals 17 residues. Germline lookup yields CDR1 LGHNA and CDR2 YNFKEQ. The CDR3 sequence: CASSQEQPGAGANVLTF. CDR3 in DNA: TGTGCCAGCAGCCAAGAACAGCCTGGTGCTGGGGCCAACGTCCTGACTTTC.

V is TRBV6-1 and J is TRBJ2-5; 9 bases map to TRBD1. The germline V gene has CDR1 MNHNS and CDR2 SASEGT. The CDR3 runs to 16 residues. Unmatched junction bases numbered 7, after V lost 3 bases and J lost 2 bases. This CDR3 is CASSDHRGRLQETQYF. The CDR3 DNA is TGTGCCAGCAGTGACCACAGGGGGCGACTACAAGAGACCCAGTACTTC.

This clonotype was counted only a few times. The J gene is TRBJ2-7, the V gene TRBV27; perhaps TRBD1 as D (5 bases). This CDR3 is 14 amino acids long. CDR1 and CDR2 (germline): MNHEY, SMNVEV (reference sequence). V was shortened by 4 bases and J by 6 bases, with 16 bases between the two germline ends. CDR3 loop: CASSSGRGVGEQYF. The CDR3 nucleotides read TGTGCCAGCAGTTCCGGAAGGGGTGTCGGCGAGCAGTACTTC.